The clone carrying this TCR beta chain was picked up one time. These data belong to a study of blood T cell repertoires in COVID-19. Study summary: Some COVID-19 samples were acute and others convalescent; all came from the United States, Italy and Spain. T cells, B-cell-depleted T cells, or PBMCs supplied cDNA or gDNA.

The V end lost 0 bases, the J end lost 5 bases, and 16 bases lay between the germline ends. The CDR3 is made up of 16 amino acids. The germline gives CDR1 MGHRA, CDR2 YSYEKL. Generated by immunoSEQ multiplex PCR, the TCRdb table keeps only in-frame clones and is missing some. The table shows 140,000 to 150,000 clones, with 80% to 90% occurring only once. This sequence originates from a human donor with acute or convalescent COVID-19. The donor label of this sample is uncertain. The rearrangement joins TRBV4-1 to TRBJ2-5; weak D call: TRBD1 (6 bases). The sequenced material came from peripheral blood. CDR3 DNA sequence: TGCGCCAGCAGCCAAGAGGACAGACAACGTCGGGAGACCCAGTACTTC. Its translation is CASSQEDRQRRETQYF.